In this sample, the clone carrying this TCR beta chain turned up a few times. As yet, its antigen is unknown. This sample stems from a study of cytomegalovirus exposure and HLA in healthy donors. From the 120-subject validation cohort, which was separate from the approximately 670-subject first cohort, the donors were drawn. Notes on the study in general: In the roughly 120 validation repertoires, around 95% of cluster scores exceeded 0, per a later analysis.

Some clones are missing from TCRdb's copy, which holds only in-frame ones; the method was immunoSEQ multiplex PCR. The sample has some 70,000 clones, roughly 90% seen once. What was sequenced was PBMCs. This receptor was identified in a woman in her late teens or twenties in good health and CMV-seronegative.

CDR3 DNA: TGTGCCAGTAGTACTACGACTGGAAACACCATATATTTT. The encoded protein is CASSTTTGNTIYF. The V call is TRBV19, the J call TRBJ1-3, with D unresolved. Trimming cost V 4 bases and J 2 bases, with 6 bases left between them. This CDR3 region has 13 residues. Germline CDR1 reads LNHDA; CDR2 reads SQIVND (reference sequence).